A single sample is the source of the 18 T cell receptor beta chains below, sequenced in a study of blood T cells in healthy people across ages. A second about 7 to 11 cycle PCR used barcoded and J-beta primers. TCRdb reprocessed the 5' RACE reads via MiXCR and lists one record per CDR3 protein. The table has 890,000 or so distinct CDR3 sequences, about 59% seen once; the top ten hold around 30%. The sample was blood. All receptors derive from a man aged 30 to 45 in good health.

This clonotype was seen only a few times. CDR3 in DNA: TGTGCCAGTAGTATGTACCGGGACCCCCGTCCTGAGAATGAGCAGTTCTTC. It specifies CASSMYRDPRPENEQFF. The chain employs TRBV19 and TRBJ2-1; D possibly matches TRBD1 or TRBD2 (5 bases each). Trimming cost V 3 bases and J 7 bases, with 22 bases left between them. The CDR3 is 17 residues long. Germline-derived CDR1 and CDR2 are LNHDA and SQIVND (reference sequence).

The V and J genes are TRBV12-3 or TRBV12-4 and TRBJ1-2; D may be TRBD1 (5 bases). This CDR3 is 13 amino acids long. V lost 4 bases, J lost 8 bases, and 14 bases lay in between. This CDR3 is CASSSQGPGGYTF. The CDR3 nucleotides are TGTGCCAGCAGTTCTCAGGGTCCGGGAGGCTACACCTTC.

This chain connects TRBV28 to TRBJ1-6, with a weak D call TRBD1 (5 bases). Deletions cut 4 bases from V and 9 bases from J, with 19 bases between. Germline CDR1 is MDHEN and CDR2 is SYDVKM. The CDR3 contains 16 residues. The CDR3 region has the DNA TGTGCCAGCAGTTCACCACCGGGACTCCTGCCTTCACCCCTCCACTTT. It is translated as CASSSPPGLLPSPLHF.

The chain combines TRBV15 with TRBJ2-7, with 7 positions matching TRBD2. The junction had 3 bases not matched to a gene; V was cut back by 1 base and J by 3 bases. Germline CDR1 and CDR2: LNHNV and YYDKDF (reference sequence). CDR3 length: 14 residues. The CDR3 region is CATSRGGGGYEQYF. Here the CDR3 DNA reads TGTGCCACCAGCAGAGGAGGCGGGGGCTACGAGCAGTACTTC.

The chain joins TRBV6-5 to TRBJ1-2; TRBD1 matches 8 bases. Germline-derived CDR1 and CDR2 are MNHEY and SVGAGI. This CDR3 spans 16 amino acids. J was trimmed by 6 bases and V by 0 bases; bases with no gene match: 9. The CDR3 sequence: CASSYSGQGGGDGYTF. In nucleotides, the CDR3 is TGTGCCAGCAGTTACTCTGGACAGGGAGGGGGAGATGGCTACACCTTC.

The chain recombines TRBV20-1 with TRBJ2-3, with 12 bases aligning to TRBD2. The CDR3 has 15 amino acids. Germline trimming cut 1 base from V and 4 bases from J; bases unmatched to any gene: 3. CDR1 and CDR2 (germline): DFQATT, SNEGSKA (reference sequence). DNA for the CDR3: TGCAGTGCTAGAGTATCTAGCGGGAGGGCAGATACGCAGTATTTT. Amino acid sequence: CSARVSSGRADTQYF.

The chain employs TRBV20-1 and TRBJ2-5; 11 bases are shared with TRBD1. V lost 3 bases to trimming and J lost 11 bases; unmatched junction nucleotides: 14. From germline, CDR1 is DFQATT and CDR2 SNEGSKA (reference sequence). CDR3 length: 15 residues. This chain's CDR3 is CSASLGTGGFSEQYF. CDR3 sequence (DNA): TGCAGTGCTAGCCTCGGGACAGGGGGATTCTCAGAGCAGTACTTC.

This clonotype was counted between two and nine times. The rearrangement joins TRBV9 to TRBJ1-5, with D perhaps matching TRBD1 (5 bases). The V end lost 2 bases, the J end lost 3 bases, and 6 bases lay between the germline ends. The CDR3 totals 13 residues. Germline V gene sequence: CDR1 SGDLS, CDR2 YYNGEE. The DNA of the CDR3 is TGTGCCAGCAGCGTGGGGGACAATCAGCCCCAGCATTTT. This sequence encodes CASSVGDNQPQHF.

The V gene is TRBV9, the J gene TRBJ2-1, with D maybe TRBD2 (7 bases). Trimming took off 3 bases at V and 5 bases at J, with 18 bases between the two ends. CDR3 size: 16 residues. Germline CDR1 reads SGDLS; CDR2 reads YYNGEE. The CDR3 loop reads CASSEWGGTPNNEQFF. CDR3 bases: TGTGCCAGCAGCGAATGGGGGGGGACACCTAACAATGAGCAGTTCTTC.

This chain uses TRBV7-2 with TRBJ2-7, with 7 bases identical to TRBD1. Germline CDR1 and CDR2: SGHTA and FQGNSA. V lost 5 bases and J lost 1; bases outside the gene matches: 5. This CDR3 has 14 residues. The CDR3 region is CASSVPGQSYEQYF. The CDR3 DNA sequence: TGTGCCAGCAGCGTCCCGGGACAGTCCTACGAGCAGTACTTC.

This sequence joins TRBV4-3 and TRBJ1-5, with D uncertain. This CDR3 comprises 15 residues. From germline, CDR1 is LGHNA and CDR2 YSLEER. Trimming shortened V by 0 bases and J by 0 bases, and 6 bases separated the two germline ends. As DNA, the CDR3 is TGCGCCAGCAGCCAAGATTATGTTAGCAATCAGCCCCAGCATTTT. This sequence encodes CASSQDYVSNQPQHF.

CDR3 sequence: CASSQDPGWGVNTEAFF. The CDR3 region has the DNA TGTGCCAGCAGCCAAGACCCCGGGTGGGGAGTGAACACTGAAGCTTTCTTT. The V gene is TRBV3-1, the J gene TRBJ1-1; D unclear. Germline V gene lookup returns CDR1 LGHDT and CDR2 YNNKEL (reference sequence). V was shortened by 0 bases and J by 0 bases, with 14 bases between the two germline ends. CDR3 length: 17 residues.

V gene TRBV7-9 combines with J gene TRBJ2-3, with D perhaps matching TRBD2 (6 bases). The V gene lost 10 bases and the J gene lost 3 bases, with 14 bases spanning the gap. The CDR3 runs to 13 residues. In germline, CDR1 is SEHNR, CDR2 FQNEAQ (reference sequence). The CDR3 is CATSSGVTDTQYF. As DNA, the CDR3 is TGTGCCACCTCATCGGGGGTTACAGATACGCAGTATTTT.

This chain links TRBV5-1 with TRBJ2-7; 7 positions agree with TRBD2. The CDR3 totals 15 residues. The V gene end was trimmed by 0 bases and the J gene end by 0 bases; junction bases not matched to a gene: 3. CDR1 is SGHRS, CDR2 YFSETQ, per germline. The CDR3 bases are TGCGCCAGCAGCTTGGTGGGGGGGATCTCCTACGAGCAGTACTTC. Its protein is CASSLVGGISYEQYF.

The chain uses TRBV5-1 and TRBJ2-4, with unresolved D. The DNA matches TRBJ2-5 better at its end, which makes the J call doubtful. CDR3 length equals 14 residues. Germline loops: CDR1 SGHRS, CDR2 YFSETQ. The CDR3 nucleotides read TGCGCCAGCAGCTTGGATGTGCCGGGAGAGACCCAGTACTTC. Protein: CASSLDVPGETQYF.

This chain connects TRBV2 to TRBJ2-7; possibly TRBD2 for D (5 bases). V lost 7 bases to trimming and J lost 2 bases, with 15 bases between them. The germline gives CDR1 SNHLY, CDR2 FYNNEI. This CDR3 has 14 amino acids. The CDR3 coding sequence is TGTGCCAGCAAAGCGGATTTCCAAACCTACGAGCAGTACTTC. It yields the protein CASKADFQTYEQYF.

The sample holds a few counts of this clonotype. The rearrangement uses TRBV7-3 and TRBJ2-1; perhaps TRBD2 as D (6 bases). Germline loops: CDR1 SGHTA, CDR2 FQGTGA. The V end lost 2 bases, the J end lost 9 bases, and 11 bases lay between the germline ends. This CDR3 contains 13 residues. CDR3 nucleotides: TGTGCCAGCAGCTTAGGGGGGTTGGGTGAGCAGTTCTTC. Its protein is CASSLGGLGEQFF.

V gene TRBV20-1 combines with J gene TRBJ2-1; TRBD1 matches at 10 bases. This CDR3 has 13 amino acids. Germline CDR1 DFQATT, CDR2 SNEGSKA (reference sequence). With V trimmed by 6 bases and J by 6 bases, 5 bases remained unmatched. CDR3 loop: CSARGQGGNEQFF. CDR3 DNA: TGCAGTGCCCGAGGACAGGGGGGCAATGAGCAGTTCTTC.